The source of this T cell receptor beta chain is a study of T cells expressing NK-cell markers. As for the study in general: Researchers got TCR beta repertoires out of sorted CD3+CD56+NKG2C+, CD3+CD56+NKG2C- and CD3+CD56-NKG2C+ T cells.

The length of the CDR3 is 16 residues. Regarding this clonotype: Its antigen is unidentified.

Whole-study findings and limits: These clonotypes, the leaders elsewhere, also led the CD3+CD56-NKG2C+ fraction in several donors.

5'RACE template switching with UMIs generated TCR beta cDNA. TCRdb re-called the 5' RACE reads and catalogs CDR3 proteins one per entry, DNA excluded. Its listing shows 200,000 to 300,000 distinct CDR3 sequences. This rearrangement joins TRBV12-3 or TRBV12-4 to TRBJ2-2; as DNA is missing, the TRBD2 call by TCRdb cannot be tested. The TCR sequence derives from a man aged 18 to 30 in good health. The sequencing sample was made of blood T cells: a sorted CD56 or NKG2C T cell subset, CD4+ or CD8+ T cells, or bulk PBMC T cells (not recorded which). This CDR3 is CASTAGGGRKTGELFF.